The 9 T cell receptor beta chains listed next were all sequenced from one sample in a study of cytomegalovirus exposure and HLA in healthy donors. TCRdb's copy holds only in-frame clones and misses some; the assay was immunoSEQ multiplex PCR. The sample carries 100,000 to 150,000 clones, 80% to 90% recorded once. Sequenced sample: PBMCs. The receptors shown here come from a woman in her late teens or twenties in good health and CMV-seronegative.

V and J are TRBV7-9 and TRBJ2-1; tentative D call: TRBD1 (5 bases). The CDR3 is 13 residues long. The germline CDR1 and CDR2 sequences are SEHNR and FQNEAQ (reference sequence). V was shortened by 4 bases and J by 3 bases, with 7 bases between the two germline ends. CDR3 in amino acids: CASSSQGYNEQFF. The CDR3 DNA follows: TGTGCCAGCAGCTCCCAGGGCTACAATGAGCAGTTCTTC.

V gene TRBV13 combines with J gene TRBJ2-2; D perhaps matches TRBD2 (6 bases). Between the trimmed V and J ends, which lost 6 bases and 0 bases, there was a span of 11 bases. Germline CDR1 and CDR2: PRHDT and FYEKMQ (reference sequence). CDR3 size: 15 residues. CDR3 sequence (DNA): TGTGCCAGCAGAATGTGGGGGGCGAACACCGGGGAGCTGTTTTTT. The encoded protein is CASRMWGANTGELFF.

The V gene is TRBV5-1, the J gene TRBJ2-5, with D possibly TRBD1 on 6 matching bases. This CDR3 is built from 14 residues. Germline V lookup: CDR1 SGHRS, CDR2 YFSETQ. Trimming left V 5 bases short and J 5 bases short, with 16 bases between. The DNA for the CDR3 is TGCGCCAGCAGGCCAGGGATGGGGGCTGAGACCCAGTACTTC. Its protein is CASRPGMGAETQYF.

The chain combines TRBV11-3 with TRBJ2-1, with D perhaps matching TRBD2 (5 bases). Germline values: CDR1 SGHNT, CDR2 YENEEA. The CDR3 runs to 16 residues. V was shortened by 2 bases and J by 6 bases, with 17 bases between the two germline ends. The CDR3 reads CASSLRTTTRRNEQFF. The CDR3 region has the DNA TGTGCCAGCAGCTTAAGAACGACTACCCGACGCAATGAGCAGTTCTTC.

CDR3 nucleotides: TGTGCCAGCAGCATACAGGCCATGAACACTGAAGCTTTCTTT. As protein: CASSIQAMNTEAFF. This chain uses TRBV7-8 with TRBJ1-1; D possibly corresponds to TRBD1 (5 bases). V lost 5 bases, J lost 0 bases, and 10 bases lay in between. CDR1 and CDR2 from the germline V gene are SGHVS and FQNEAQ. The CDR3 runs 14 residues.

The chain is built from TRBV2 and TRBJ1-3; D gene uncertain. The CDR3 totals 12 residues. CDR1 is SNHLY and CDR2 is FYNNEI in the germline V gene. The ends were cut back, 6 bases at V and 4 bases at J, with 7 bases in the middle. CDR3 amino acids: CASRKTGNTIYF. CDR3 DNA: TGTGCCAGCAGGAAGACAGGAAACACCATATATTTT.

J is TRBJ1-2 and V is TRBV7-9; 12 nucleotides match TRBD1. Germline trimming cut 5 bases from V and 4 bases from J; bases unmatched to any gene: 11. CDR1 SEHNR and CDR2 FQNEAQ come from the germline V gene (reference sequence). This CDR3 contains 17 residues. The CDR3 DNA reads as TGTGCCAGCAGCCCCCGGGACAGGGGGCCTCTTAGCTATGGCTACACCTTC. Its protein is CASSPRDRGPLSYGYTF.

This chain connects TRBV7-6 to TRBJ2-3; 8 nucleotides align to TRBD1. The CDR3 covers 15 residues. J was trimmed by 7 bases and V by 5 bases; bases with no gene match: 11. Germline CDR1 SGHVS, CDR2 FNYEAQ. CDR3 nucleotide sequence: TGTGCCAGCAGCCAGGACAGGGCGGTCGGGTATACGCAGTATTTT. Translated: CASSQDRAVGYTQYF.

This clone was detected once. This sequence joins TRBV9 and TRBJ2-5, with D possibly matching TRBD2 (6 bases). Deletions cut 4 bases from V and 5 bases from J, with 18 bases between. Germline CDR1 and CDR2: SGDLS and YYNGEE. The CDR3 consists of 15 residues. CDR3 residues: CASSPPGTAVETQYF. CDR3 in DNA: TGTGCCAGCAGCCCTCCCGGGACTGCTGTGGAGACCCAGTACTTC.